These 7 T cell receptor beta chains were sequenced from one sample in a study of blood T cell repertoires in COVID-19 (dated by TCRdb to 2020 to 2022). The protocol used for the library was the immunoSEQ multiplex PCR assay. TCRdb stores this immuneACCESS table with in-frame sequences only. Part of the clones is absent; in the studies checked, under half of the shortfall reflects unresolved V genes, and no reason is known for the rest. The sample table shows about 73,000 clones, and 65% to 85% are seen once. The ten largest make up around 4.1% of the sample. Sequenced sample: peripheral blood. These receptors were obtained from a woman aged 55-69 years with acute or convalescent COVID-19.

The V gene is TRBV5-8, the J gene TRBJ2-1; D is possibly TRBD2 (5 bases). Germline V CDR1 and CDR2: SGHTS, YDEGEE. This CDR3 is 15 amino acids long. V lost 0 bases, J lost 7 bases, and 14 bases lay in between. The CDR3 DNA is TGTGCCAGCAGCTTGGAGGCTAGCTCGGCGAATGAGCAGTTCTTC. This encodes CASSLEASSANEQFF.

The chain couples TRBV18 to TRBJ1-6; the match to TRBD1 covers 8 bases. The CDR3 extends over 15 amino acids. Per germline, CDR1 KGHSH and CDR2 LQKENI. Trimming took 1 base from V and 6 from J; bases not matched to a gene: 2. The DNA of the CDR3 is TGTGCCAGCTCACCACGGGGACAGGCTAATTCACCCCTCCACTTT. As protein: CASSPRGQANSPLHF.

In its sample, this clone was seen a few times. This rearrangement joins TRBV5-3 to TRBJ1-5; D is perhaps TRBD1 (6 bases). TRBV5-3 is an open reading frame whose function is uncertain. There are 16 residues in the CDR3. V was shortened by 10 bases and J by 0 bases, with 20 bases between the two germline ends. The CDR3 here is CARTRKDRYSNQPQHF. The CDR3 DNA is TGTGCCCGAACTCGGAAGGACAGATATAGCAATCAGCCCCAGCATTTT.

The chain employs TRBV7-8 and TRBJ1-1; tentative D call: TRBD1 (5 bases). V was cut by 5 bases and J by 10 bases, with 14 bases left in between. Germline V gives CDR1 SGHVS, CDR2 FQNEAQ. The CDR3 runs to 12 residues. The CDR3 coding sequence is TGTGCCAGCAGCCGCTACGACAGAGGAGCTTTCTTT. Translated: CASSRYDRGAFF.

V and J are TRBV7-9 and TRBJ2-7; 8 nucleotides agree with TRBD1. This CDR3 has 16 amino acids. V lost 5 bases to trimming and J lost 3 bases; unmatched junction nucleotides: 12. Germline CDR1 reads SEHNR; CDR2 reads FQNEAQ (reference sequence). The DNA for the CDR3 is TGTGCCAGCAGCCACCACCTGGAGACAGGGGACTACGAGCAGTACTTC. Its protein is CASSHHLETGDYEQYF.

The V gene is TRBV4-1, the J gene TRBJ2-1, with 7 positions matching TRBD2. Germline CDR1 is MGHRA and CDR2 is YSYEKL. The V segment lost 2 bases and the J segment 4 bases; nucleotides outside the gene matches: 5. The CDR3 is 15 amino acids. CDR3 in DNA: TGCGCCAGCAGCCAAACAAGCGGGGCTTACAATGAGCAGTTCTTC. It specifies CASSQTSGAYNEQFF.

The J gene is TRBJ1-2, the V gene TRBV6-1; 9 nucleotides match TRBD1. The V segment lost 2 bases and the J segment 5 bases; nucleotides outside the gene matches: 6. Germline CDR1 MNHNS, CDR2 SASEGT. The CDR3 is 15 residues long. The CDR3 spells CASSELGTGRYGYTF. The CDR3 region has the DNA TGTGCCAGCAGTGAACTTGGGACAGGGCGGTATGGCTACACCTTC.